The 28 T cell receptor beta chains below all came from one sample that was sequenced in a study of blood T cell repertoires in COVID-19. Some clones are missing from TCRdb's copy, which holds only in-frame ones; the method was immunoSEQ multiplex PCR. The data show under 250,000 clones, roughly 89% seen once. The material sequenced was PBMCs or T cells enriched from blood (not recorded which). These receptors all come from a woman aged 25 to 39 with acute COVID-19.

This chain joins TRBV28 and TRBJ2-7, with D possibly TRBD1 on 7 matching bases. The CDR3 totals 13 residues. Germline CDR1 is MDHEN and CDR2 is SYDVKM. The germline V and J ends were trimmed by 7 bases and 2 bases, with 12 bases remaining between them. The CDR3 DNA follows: TGTGCCAGCACCCAGGGGGGAACCTACGAGCAGTACTTC. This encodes CASTQGGTYEQYF.

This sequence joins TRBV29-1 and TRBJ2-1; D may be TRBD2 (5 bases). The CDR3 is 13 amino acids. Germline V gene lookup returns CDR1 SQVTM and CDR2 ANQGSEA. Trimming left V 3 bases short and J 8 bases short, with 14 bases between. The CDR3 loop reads CSVETSVGDEQFF. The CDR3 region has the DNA TGCAGCGTTGAGACCTCCGTCGGGGATGAGCAGTTCTTC.

The CDR3 reads CASSSTTGGNTGELFF. In nucleotides, the CDR3 is TGCGCCAGCAGCTCGACGACAGGGGGCAACACCGGGGAGCTGTTTTTT. V gene TRBV5-1 combines with J gene TRBJ2-2; 10 bases agree with TRBD1. The germline V gene has CDR1 SGHRS and CDR2 YFSETQ. The CDR3 covers 16 residues. J lost 2 bases, V lost 3 bases, and 4 bases had no gene match.

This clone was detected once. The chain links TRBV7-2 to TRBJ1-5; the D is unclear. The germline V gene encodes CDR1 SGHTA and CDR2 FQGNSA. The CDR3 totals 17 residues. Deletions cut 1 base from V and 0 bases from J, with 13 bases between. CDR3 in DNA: TGTGCCAGCAGCTTAGGGTCCCGGGGTTATAGCAATCAGCCCCAGCATTTT. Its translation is CASSLGSRGYSNQPQHF.

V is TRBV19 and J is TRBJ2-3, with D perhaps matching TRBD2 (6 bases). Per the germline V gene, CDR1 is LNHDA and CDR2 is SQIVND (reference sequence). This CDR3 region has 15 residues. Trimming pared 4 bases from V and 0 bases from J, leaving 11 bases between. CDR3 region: CASSTGTLSTDTQYF. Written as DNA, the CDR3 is TGTGCCAGTAGTACCGGGACTTTAAGCACAGATACGCAGTATTTT.

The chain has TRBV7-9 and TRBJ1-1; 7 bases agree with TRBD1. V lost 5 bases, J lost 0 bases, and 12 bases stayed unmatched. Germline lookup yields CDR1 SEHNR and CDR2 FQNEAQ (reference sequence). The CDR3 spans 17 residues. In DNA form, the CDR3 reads TGTGCCAGCAGCCCCCCGACAGGGAACGCTTTGAACACTGAAGCTTTCTTT. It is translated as CASSPPTGNALNTEAFF.

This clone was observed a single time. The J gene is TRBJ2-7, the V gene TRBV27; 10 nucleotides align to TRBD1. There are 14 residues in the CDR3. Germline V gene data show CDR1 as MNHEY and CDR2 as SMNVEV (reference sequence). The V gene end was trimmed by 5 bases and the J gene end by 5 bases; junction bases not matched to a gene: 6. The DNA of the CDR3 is TGTGCCAGCAGTCCGGGGACAGGGGCACACGAGCAGTACTTC. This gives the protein CASSPGTGAHEQYF.

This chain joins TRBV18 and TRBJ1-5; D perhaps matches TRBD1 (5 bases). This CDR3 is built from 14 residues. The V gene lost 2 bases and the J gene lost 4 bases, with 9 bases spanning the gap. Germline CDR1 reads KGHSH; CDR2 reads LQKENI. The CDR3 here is CASSPARGNQPQHF. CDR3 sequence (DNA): TGTGCCAGCTCACCAGCGCGGGGGAATCAGCCCCAGCATTTT.

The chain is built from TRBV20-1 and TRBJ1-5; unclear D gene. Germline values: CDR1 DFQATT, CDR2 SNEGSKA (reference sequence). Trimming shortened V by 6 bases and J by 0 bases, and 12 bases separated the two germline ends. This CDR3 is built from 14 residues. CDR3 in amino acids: CSASQAISNQPQHF. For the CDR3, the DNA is TGCAGTGCGAGTCAGGCGATTAGCAATCAGCCCCAGCATTTT.

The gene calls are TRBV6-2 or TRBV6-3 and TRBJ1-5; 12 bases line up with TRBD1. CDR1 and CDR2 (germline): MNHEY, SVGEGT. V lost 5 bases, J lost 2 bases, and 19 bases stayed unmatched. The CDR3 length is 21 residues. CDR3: CASSRRPGTGGGIVGNQPQHF. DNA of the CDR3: TGTGCCAGCAGTCGTCGCCCCGGGACAGGGGGCGGAATAGTCGGCAATCAGCCCCAGCATTTT.

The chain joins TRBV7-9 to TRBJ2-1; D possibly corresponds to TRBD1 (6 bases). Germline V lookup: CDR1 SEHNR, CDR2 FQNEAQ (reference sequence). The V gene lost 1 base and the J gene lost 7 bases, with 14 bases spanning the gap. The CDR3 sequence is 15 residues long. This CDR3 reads CASSLGDTSHNEQFF. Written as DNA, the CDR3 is TGTGCCAGCAGCTTAGGGGACACGAGTCATAATGAGCAGTTCTTC. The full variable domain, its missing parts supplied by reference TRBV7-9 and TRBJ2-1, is DTGVSQNPRHKITKRGQNVTFRCDPISEHNRLYWYRQTLGQGPEFLTYFQNEAQLEKSRLLSDRFSAERPKGSFSTLEIQRTEQGDSAMYLCASSLGDTSHNEQFFGPGTRLTVL.

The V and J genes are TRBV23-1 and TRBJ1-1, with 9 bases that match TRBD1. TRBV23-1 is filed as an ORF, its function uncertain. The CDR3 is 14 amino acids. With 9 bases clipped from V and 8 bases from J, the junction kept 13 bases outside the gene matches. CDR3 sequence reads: CASWDRANTPEAFF. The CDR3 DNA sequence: TGCGCCAGTTGGGACAGGGCCAATACCCCCGAAGCTTTCTTT.

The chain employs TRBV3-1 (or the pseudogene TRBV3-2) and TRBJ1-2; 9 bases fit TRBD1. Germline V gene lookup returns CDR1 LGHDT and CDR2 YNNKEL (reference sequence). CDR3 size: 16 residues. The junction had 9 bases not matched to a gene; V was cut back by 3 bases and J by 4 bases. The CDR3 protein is CASSQGDRDGIYGYTF. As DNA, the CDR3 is TGTGCCAGCAGCCAGGGGGACAGGGATGGGATCTATGGCTACACCTTC.

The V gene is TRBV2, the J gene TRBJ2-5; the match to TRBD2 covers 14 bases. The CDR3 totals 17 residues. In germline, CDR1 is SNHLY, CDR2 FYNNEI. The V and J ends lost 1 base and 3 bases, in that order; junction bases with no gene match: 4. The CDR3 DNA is TGTGCCAGCAGTGAAGTAGGGGGACTAGCGGGGGAAGAGACCCAGTACTTC. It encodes CASSEVGGLAGEETQYF.

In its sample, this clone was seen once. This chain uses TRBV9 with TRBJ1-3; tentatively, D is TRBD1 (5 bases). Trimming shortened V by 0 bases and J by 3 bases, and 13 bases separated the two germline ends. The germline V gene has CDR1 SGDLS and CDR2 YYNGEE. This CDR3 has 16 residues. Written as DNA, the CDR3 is TGTGCCAGCAGCGTAGAGGAGGGACGTAGTGGAAACACCATATATTTT. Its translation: CASSVEEGRSGNTIYF. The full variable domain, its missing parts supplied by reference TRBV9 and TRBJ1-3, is DSGVTQTPKHLITATGQRVTLRCSPRSGDLSVYWYQQSLDQGLQFLIQYYNGEERAKGNILERFSAQQFPDLHSELNLSSLELGDSALYFCASSVEEGRSGNTIYFGEGSWLTVV.

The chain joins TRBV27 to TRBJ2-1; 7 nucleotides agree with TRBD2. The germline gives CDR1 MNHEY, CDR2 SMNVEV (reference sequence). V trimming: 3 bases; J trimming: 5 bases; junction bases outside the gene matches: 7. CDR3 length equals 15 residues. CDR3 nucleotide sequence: TGTGCCAGCAGTTTTATATGGGACTATAACAATGAGCAGTTCTTC. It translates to CASSFIWDYNNEQFF.

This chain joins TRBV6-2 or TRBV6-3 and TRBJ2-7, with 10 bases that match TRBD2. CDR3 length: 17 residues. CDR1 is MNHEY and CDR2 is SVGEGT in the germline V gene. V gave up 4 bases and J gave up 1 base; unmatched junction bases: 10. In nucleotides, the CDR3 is TGTGCCAGCAGTTCCGCATTGACTAGCGGGTTATCCTACGAGCAGTACTTC. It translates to CASSSALTSGLSYEQYF.

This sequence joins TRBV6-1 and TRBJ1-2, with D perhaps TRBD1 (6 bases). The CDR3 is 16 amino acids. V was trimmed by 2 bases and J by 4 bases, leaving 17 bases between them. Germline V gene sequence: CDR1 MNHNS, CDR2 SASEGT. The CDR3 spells CASSENWGQWGYGYTF. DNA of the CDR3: TGTGCCAGCAGTGAAAATTGGGGACAATGGGGCTATGGCTACACCTTC.

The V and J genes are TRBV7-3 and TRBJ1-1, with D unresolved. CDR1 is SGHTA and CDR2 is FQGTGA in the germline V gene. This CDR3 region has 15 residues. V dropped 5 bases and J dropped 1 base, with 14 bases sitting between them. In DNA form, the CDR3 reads TGTGCCAGCAGCCTCGGTGAGGGCAGGAACACTGAAGCTTTCTTT. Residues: CASSLGEGRNTEAFF.

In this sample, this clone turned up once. CDR3 protein: CASSETGTDTQYF. The CDR3 DNA is TGCGCCAGCAGCGAGACAGGCACAGATACGCAGTATTTT. The chain is built from TRBV5-1 and TRBJ2-3; D may be TRBD1 (5 bases). The CDR3 contains 13 residues. The ends were cut back, 4 bases at V and 1 base at J, with 7 bases in the middle. CDR1 is SGHRS and CDR2 is YFSETQ in the germline V gene.

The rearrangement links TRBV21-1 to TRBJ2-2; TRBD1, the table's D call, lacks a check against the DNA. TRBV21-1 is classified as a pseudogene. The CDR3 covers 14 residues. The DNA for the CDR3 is TGTGCCAGCCCCAGGGGGGCGAACACCGGGGAGCTGTTTTTT. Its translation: CASPRGANTGELFF.

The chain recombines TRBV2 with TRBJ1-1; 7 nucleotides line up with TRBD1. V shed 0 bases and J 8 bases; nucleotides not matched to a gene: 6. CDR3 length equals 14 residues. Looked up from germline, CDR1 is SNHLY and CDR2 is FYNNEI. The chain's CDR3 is CASSEARTGLEAFF. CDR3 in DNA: TGTGCCAGCAGTGAAGCTAGGACAGGTCTCGAAGCTTTCTTT.

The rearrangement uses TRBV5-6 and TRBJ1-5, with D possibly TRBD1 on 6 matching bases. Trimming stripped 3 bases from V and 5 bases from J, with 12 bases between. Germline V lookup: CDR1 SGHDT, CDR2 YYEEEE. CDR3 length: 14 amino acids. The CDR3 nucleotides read TGTGCCAGCAGCTGGGGGGGGCTCCATCAGCCCCAGCATTTT. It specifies CASSWGGLHQPQHF.

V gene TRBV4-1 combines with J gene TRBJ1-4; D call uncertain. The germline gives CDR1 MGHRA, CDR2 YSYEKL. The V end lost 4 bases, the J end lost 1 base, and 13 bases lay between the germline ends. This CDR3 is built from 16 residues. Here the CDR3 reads CASSPGLLRTNEKLFF. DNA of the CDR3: TGCGCCAGCAGCCCCGGACTGCTGCGAACTAATGAAAAACTGTTTTTT.

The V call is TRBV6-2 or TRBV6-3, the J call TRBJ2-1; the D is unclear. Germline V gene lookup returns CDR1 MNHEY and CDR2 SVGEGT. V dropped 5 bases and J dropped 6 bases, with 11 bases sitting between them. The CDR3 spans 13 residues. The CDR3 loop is CASSPPPGNEQFF. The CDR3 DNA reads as TGTGCCAGCAGTCCCCCTCCCGGCAATGAGCAGTTCTTC.

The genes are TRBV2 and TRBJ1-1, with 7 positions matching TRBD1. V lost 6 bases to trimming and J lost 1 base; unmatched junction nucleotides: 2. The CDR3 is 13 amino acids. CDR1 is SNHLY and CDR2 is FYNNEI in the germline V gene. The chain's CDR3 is CASRGTANTEAFF. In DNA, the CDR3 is TGTGCCAGCAGGGGGACAGCGAACACTGAAGCTTTCTTT.

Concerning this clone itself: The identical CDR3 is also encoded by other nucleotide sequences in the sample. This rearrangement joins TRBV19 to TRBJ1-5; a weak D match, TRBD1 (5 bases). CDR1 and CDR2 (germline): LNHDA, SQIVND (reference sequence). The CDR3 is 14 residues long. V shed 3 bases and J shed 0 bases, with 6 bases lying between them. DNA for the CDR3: TGTGCCAGTAGTATTGGGGCTAGCAATCAGCCCCAGCATTTT. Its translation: CASSIGASNQPQHF.

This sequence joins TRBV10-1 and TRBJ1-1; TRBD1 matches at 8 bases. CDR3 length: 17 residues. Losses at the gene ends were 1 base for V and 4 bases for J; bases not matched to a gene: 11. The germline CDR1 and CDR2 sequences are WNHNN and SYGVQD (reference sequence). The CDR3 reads CASSEYRDRSVGTEAFF. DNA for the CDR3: TGCGCCAGCAGTGAGTACCGGGACAGGTCGGTCGGCACTGAAGCTTTCTTT.